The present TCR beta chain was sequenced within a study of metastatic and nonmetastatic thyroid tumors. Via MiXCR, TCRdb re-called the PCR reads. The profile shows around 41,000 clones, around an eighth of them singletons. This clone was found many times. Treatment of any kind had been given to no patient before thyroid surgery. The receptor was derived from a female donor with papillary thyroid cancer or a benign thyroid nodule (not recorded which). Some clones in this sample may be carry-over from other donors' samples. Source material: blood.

CDR3 bases: TGTGCCAGCAGCTCGTTTCTTGGACAGGGACCTTCCTACACCTTC. This translates into CASSSFLGQGPSYTF. The J gene is TRBJ1-2, the V gene TRBV7-9; the match to TRBD1 covers 8 bases. The CDR3 is 15 residues long. Germline V gene sequence: CDR1 SEHNR, CDR2 FQNEAQ (reference sequence). V lost 4 bases and J lost 10; bases outside the gene matches: 14.